One and the same sample provided the 13 T cell receptor beta chains below, sequenced in a study of glioma-infiltrating T cells after dendritic cell vaccination. TCRdb's table, derived via immunoSEQ multiplex PCR, lists solely in-frame clones and lacks some. The sample records approximately 90,000 clones, under 90% being singletons. This material consisted of blood, taken before dendritic cell vaccination. These receptors all come from a human donor with glioblastoma.

V is TRBV7-2 and J is TRBJ2-1; TRBD2 agrees at 10 bases. The CDR3 has 14 amino acids. Germline V gives CDR1 SGHTA, CDR2 FQGNSA. With V trimmed by 1 base and J by 8 bases, 2 bases remained unmatched. CDR3 coding DNA: TGTGCCAGCAGCTTAGGGCTAGCGGGGGATGAGCAGTTCTTC. It translates to CASSLGLAGDEQFF.

This clone was seen a single time. V is TRBV29-1 and J is TRBJ2-1; TRBD1 might be the D (6 bases). CDR3 length: 11 residues. Per germline, CDR1 SQVTM and CDR2 ANQGSEA. CDR3 sequence reads: CSLMEGGSNFF. The CDR3 DNA reads as TGCAGTCTCATGGAAGGGGGATCGAACTTCTTC.

This chain connects TRBV6-5 to TRBJ2-1, with TRBD2 matching over 9 bases. CDR3 size: 15 residues. The germline V gene encodes CDR1 MNHEY and CDR2 SVGAGI. The V segment lost 3 bases and the J segment 3 bases; nucleotides outside the gene matches: 3. The CDR3 sequence: CASSYRLADYNEQFF. The CDR3 bases are TGTGCCAGCAGTTATCGACTAGCGGACTACAATGAGCAGTTCTTC.

The V call is TRBV19, the J call TRBJ2-6, with TRBD1 identical over 11 bases. CDR1 is LNHDA, CDR2 SQIVND, per germline (reference sequence). This CDR3 spans 18 amino acids. V shed 7 bases, J shed 0 bases, and the junction held 8 bases outside the gene matches. In nucleotides, the CDR3 is TGTGCCAGTATCAACCTCGGGACAGGGGGCTCTGGGGCCAACGTCCTGACTTTC. It codes for CASINLGTGGSGANVLTF.

V is TRBV6-5 and J is TRBJ2-7; D is possibly TRBD1 (6 bases). The V end lost 5 bases, the J end lost 13 bases, and 18 bases lay between the germline ends. CDR1 MNHEY and CDR2 SVGAGI come from the germline V gene. CDR3 length: 12 amino acids. The CDR3 spells CASSRPSGTIYF. DNA of the CDR3: TGTGCCAGCAGTAGACCATCCGGGACAATTTACTTC.

This chain links TRBV11-2 with TRBJ2-3; 9 nucleotides agree with TRBD2. CDR3 length: 15 residues. With V trimmed by 8 bases and J by 3 bases, 9 bases remained unmatched. In germline, CDR1 is SGHAT, CDR2 FQNNGV. The CDR3 loop reads CASAGRGGSTDTQYF. CDR3 DNA: TGTGCCAGCGCGGGGCGGGGGGGCTCTACAGATACGCAGTATTTT. The full variable domain, rest sourced from reference TRBV11-2 and TRBJ2-3, is EAGVAQSPRYKIIEKRQSVAFWCNPISGHATLYWYQQILGQGPKLLIQFQNNGVVDDSQLPKDRFSAERLKGVDSTLKIQPAKLEDSAVYLCASAGRGGSTDTQYFGPGTRLTVL.

The chain uses TRBV10-3 and TRBJ1-2; D unresolved. Germline CDR1 and CDR2: ENHRY and SYGVKD. The V end was cut by 3 bases, the J end by 2 bases, with 13 bases between. The CDR3 is 15 residues long. The DNA for the CDR3 is TGTGCCATCAGTGACCCCTCGGAGTTAAACTATGGCTACACCTTC. Translated, it gives CAISDPSELNYGYTF.

The V and J genes are TRBV6-4 and TRBJ1-1; D unresolved. Trimming shortened V by 2 bases and J by 0 bases, and 19 bases separated the two germline ends. From germline, CDR1 is MRHNA and CDR2 SNTAGT. The CDR3 is 18 residues long. The DNA of the CDR3 is TGTGCCAGCAGTGACACTTCCGCTCGGCTAGACTTGAACACTGAAGCTTTCTTT. It specifies CASSDTSARLDLNTEAFF.

This rearrangement joins TRBV2 to TRBJ1-2; TRBD1 agrees at 10 bases. In germline, CDR1 is SNHLY, CDR2 FYNNEI. After removal of 1 base from V and 4 bases from J, the junction contained 12 bases not matched to a gene. The CDR3 length is 18 residues. The CDR3 nucleotides are TGTGCCAGCAGTGAAGACACGGGCGACAGGGGGCTTATCTATGGCTACACCTTC. Its protein is CASSEDTGDRGLIYGYTF.

V and J are TRBV25-1 and TRBJ1-3; D is undetermined. Germline V CDR1 and CDR2: MGHDK, SYGVNS. The CDR3 runs to 13 residues. With 3 bases removed from V and 4 bases from J, the gap between germline ends came to 7 bases. The CDR3 reads CASSEAVGNTIYF. DNA for the CDR3: TGTGCCAGCAGTGAGGCAGTCGGAAACACCATATATTTT.

V is TRBV6-1 and J is TRBJ2-7; 9 nucleotides align to TRBD1. V lost 3 bases to trimming and J lost 3 bases; unmatched junction nucleotides: 3. The CDR3 has 14 amino acids. Germline assignment: CDR1 MNHNS and CDR2 SASEGT. CDR3 residues: CASSEGDRDYEQYF. The CDR3 DNA sequence: TGTGCCAGCAGTGAGGGGGACAGGGACTACGAGCAGTACTTC.

V is TRBV5-4 and J is TRBJ2-2; TRBD2 matches 9 bases. The germline CDR1 and CDR2 sequences are SGHNT and YYREEE (reference sequence). Trimming removed 4 bases from V and 1 base from J; junction bases left unmatched: 5. The CDR3 loop spans 16 amino acids. The CDR3 DNA follows: TGTGCCAGCAGCACCAGACTAGCGGTGAACACCGGGGAGCTGTTTTTT. It codes for CASSTRLAVNTGELFF.

The CDR3 protein is CASKEGVHGYTF. The CDR3 bases are TGTGCCAGCAAAGAGGGGGTACATGGCTACACCTTC. The chain uses TRBV6-1 and TRBJ1-2; D may be TRBD1 (6 bases). The CDR3 runs to 12 residues. The V end was cut by 7 bases, the J end by 6 bases, with 12 bases between. CDR1 and CDR2 (germline): MNHNS, SASEGT.